Reported below is one T cell receptor beta chain. Its cognate antigen is unknown. This record comes from a study of cytomegalovirus exposure and HLA in healthy donors. Points from the study as a whole: Cytomegalovirus association was listed for 150 or so TCR beta chains. HLA allele associations emerged for around 15,000 TCR beta sequences in a later analysis, at 0.05 false discovery rate.

The PCR made use of 60 Vbeta and 13 Jbeta primers. Some clones are missing from TCRdb's copy, which holds only in-frame ones; the method was immunoSEQ multiplex PCR. The sample carries about 120,000 clones, roughly 82% recorded once. V shed 5 bases and J shed 1 base, with 13 bases lying between them. Germline V lookup: CDR1 LNHDA, CDR2 SQIVND (reference sequence). The CDR3 sequence is 15 residues long. What was sequenced was PBMCs. The rearrangement links TRBV19 to TRBJ2-3; tentative D call: TRBD2 (6 bases). The sequence came from a woman aged 18-29 years in good health and CMV-seronegative. The chain's CDR3 is CASSWRGRRTDTQYF. The CDR3 region has the DNA TGTGCCAGTAGTTGGCGGGGCCGTCGCACAGATACGCAGTATTTT.